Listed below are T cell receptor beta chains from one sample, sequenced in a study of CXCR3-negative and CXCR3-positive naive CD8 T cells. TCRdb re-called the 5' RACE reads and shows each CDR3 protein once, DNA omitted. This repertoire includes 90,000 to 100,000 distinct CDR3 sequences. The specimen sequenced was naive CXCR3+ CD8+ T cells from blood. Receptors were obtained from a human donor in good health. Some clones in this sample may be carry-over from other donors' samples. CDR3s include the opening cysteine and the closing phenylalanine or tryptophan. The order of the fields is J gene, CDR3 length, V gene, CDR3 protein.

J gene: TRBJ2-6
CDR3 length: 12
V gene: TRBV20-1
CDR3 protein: CSAPDGANVLTF

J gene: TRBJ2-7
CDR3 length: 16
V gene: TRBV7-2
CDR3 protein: CASSLVGLAGSYEQYF

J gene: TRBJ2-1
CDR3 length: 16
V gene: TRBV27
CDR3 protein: CASSPRDFSSYNEQFF

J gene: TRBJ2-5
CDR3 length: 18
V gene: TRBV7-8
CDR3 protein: CASSLGLAGNPYQETQYF

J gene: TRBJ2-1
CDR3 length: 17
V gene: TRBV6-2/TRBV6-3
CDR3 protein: CASSYLDTSGGYNEQFF

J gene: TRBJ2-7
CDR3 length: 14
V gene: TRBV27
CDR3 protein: CASSLSGDSYEQYF

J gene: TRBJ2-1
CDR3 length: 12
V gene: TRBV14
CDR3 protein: CASSQWDDEQFF

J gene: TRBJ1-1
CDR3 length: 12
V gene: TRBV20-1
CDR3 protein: CSALRGPTEAFF

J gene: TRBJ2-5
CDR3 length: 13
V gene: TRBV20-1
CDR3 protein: CSSPNGGRETQYF

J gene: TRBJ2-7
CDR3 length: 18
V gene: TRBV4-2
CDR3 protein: CASSQAQDQGEGTYERYF

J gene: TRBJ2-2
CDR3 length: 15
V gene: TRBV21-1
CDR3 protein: CASSKEGQNTGELFF

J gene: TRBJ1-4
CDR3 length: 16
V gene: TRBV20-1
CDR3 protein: CSASEGGSATNEKLFF